The rows below give T cell receptor beta chains drawn from one sample of a study of T-cell reconstitution after alpha-beta-depleted transplantation in children. Using its own MiXCR run on the PCR reads, TCRdb lists one record per CDR3 protein. The sample has 150,000 to 250,000 distinct CDR3 sequences; 13% to 15% are singletons. Sequencing was performed on PBMCs from the stem cell graft donor, taken from the stem cell graft. Every receptor here comes from a human donor who donated a stem cell graft to a child with acute lymphoblastic leukemia. Each CDR3 is given with its conserved first and last residue. D genes are given only for firm matches. Not all rows give a size; the values are once, few, many and, for expanded clones, a class.

j_call d_call v_call clone_size cdr3_aa cdr3_nt
TRBJ2-5 NA TRBV6-5 many CASSRTEETQYF TGTGCCAGCAGCCGGACTGAGGAGACCCAGTACTTC
TRBJ2-5 NA TRBV11-2 many CASSKDVEETQYF TGTGCCAGCAGCAAGGACGTGGAAGAGACCCAGTACTTC
TRBJ2-5 NA TRBV5-1 many CASSLDTPGETQYF TGCGCCAGCAGCTTGGACACCCCTGGAGAGACCCAGTACTTC
TRBJ2-1 NA TRBV29-1 few CSVEKTVGNEQFF TGCAGCGTTGAAAAGACTGTTGGGAATGAGCAGTTCTTC
TRBJ2-7 NA TRBV10-3 NA CAISEYGDPSEQYF TGTGCCATCAGTGAGTATGGGGACCCCTCGGAGCAGTACTTC
TRBJ1-2 NA TRBV20-1 many CSAPDRPGYGYTF TGCAGTGCCCCGGACCGACCGGGCTATGGCTACACCTTC
TRBJ2-5 TRBD2 TRBV5-1 many CASSLITGGRGETQYF TGCGCCAGCAGCTTGATTACGGGAGGGAGGGGAGAGACCCAGTACTTC
TRBJ2-3 TRBD1 TRBV6-5 many CASSSPGQGASTDTQYF TGTGCCAGCAGTTCCCCGGGACAGGGGGCTAGCACAGATACGCAGTATTTT
TRBJ2-1 NA TRBV25-1 many CASSESGASYNEQFF TGTGCCAGCAGTGAATCGGGGGCCTCCTACAATGAGCAGTTCTTC
TRBJ1-2 TRBD1 TRBV5-6 NA CASSVPGTAYGYTF TGTGCCAGCAGCGTACCCGGGACAGCCTATGGCTACACCTTC
TRBJ2-3 NA TRBV20-1 few CSASYSPSTDTQYF TGCAGTGCTAGTTACAGCCCTAGCACAGATACGCAGTATTTT